This T cell receptor (beta chain) was profiled in a study of T cell responses to AZD1222 COVID-19 vaccine. Method: immunoSEQ multiplex PCR; TCRdb's copy keeps in-frame clones and lacks some. This table has around 100,000 clones, just over 85% appearing once. This CDR3 is built from 13 residues. Deletions cut 1 base from V and 7 bases from J, with 13 bases between. Per germline, CDR1 GTSNPN and CDR2 SVGIG (reference sequence). This chain uses TRBV30 with TRBJ1-1, with D unresolved. Sequencing used peripheral blood, obtained on day 0 of AZD1222 vaccination. The receptor was isolated from an adult in good health. The CDR3 sequence is CAWSGVRGSEAFF. The CDR3 DNA reads TGTGCCTGGAGTGGTGTCCGAGGGAGTGAAGCTTTCTTT. The full variable domain, completed using reference TRBV30 and TRBJ1-1, is SQTIHQWPATLVQPVGSPLSLECTVEGTSNPNLYWYRQAAGRGLQLLFYSVGIGQISSEVPQNLSASRPQDRQFILSSKKLLLSDSGFYLCAWSGVRGSEAFFGQGTRLTVV.